This T cell receptor beta chain is from a study of cytomegalovirus exposure and HLA in healthy donors. It was with 60 Vbeta and 13 Jbeta primers that the PCR ran. Repertoires were generated with immunoSEQ multiplex PCR, while TCRdb's copy carries only in-frame clones and drops some. Here the sample spans over 80,000 clones, approximately 85% being singletons. Study conclusions and caveats: In a later analysis, an Asian-associated ancestry cluster reportedly showed fewer N-insertions than the roughly 730-donor mean. Across donors, most TCRs were seen rarely, yet some public ones were widespread.

In regard to this clone: Its antigen is unknown.

The V end lost 5 bases, the J end lost 4 bases, and 4 bases lay between the germline ends. The CDR3 covers 11 residues. CDR1 MNHEY and CDR2 SVGAGI come from the germline V gene. The sequence derives from a man aged 40-55 years in good health and CMV-seropositive. The sequencing input was PBMCs. The chain has TRBV6-5 and TRBJ2-3; no firm D call. This CDR3 reads CASSQSDTQYF. In nucleotides, the CDR3 is TGTGCCAGCAGTCAGTCAGATACGCAGTATTTT.